This T cell receptor beta chain was sequenced in a study of CD8 T cells in ankylosing spondylitis. Points from the study as a whole: Reports say disease-linked clones showed up significantly more in matched ankylosing spondylitis synovial fluid. Reactive arthritis synovial fluid and blood were previously reported to contain some motif variants. Blood of patients with ankylosing spondylitis appeared to be characterized by a TCR beta motif of 8 or 9 highly homologous variants.

Quantitative 5'-RACE with molecular barcodes produced the TCR beta libraries. In TCRdb, the 5' RACE reads were re-called with MiXCR into one record per CDR3 protein. The repertoire holds 150,000 to 200,000 distinct CDR3 sequences, around a sixth seen once, with roughly 4% in the top ten. Ten or more counts support this clonotype. The antigen remains unidentified. With V trimmed by 0 bases and J by 3 bases, 1 base remained unmatched. Germline assignment: CDR1 SGDLS and CDR2 YYNGEE. The CDR3 extends over 14 amino acids. The sample was blood, either unsorted or a sorted T cell fraction (not recorded which). V is TRBV9 and J is TRBJ2-3, with 7 bases aligning to TRBD2. The sequence came from a male donor aged 10-30 years with ankylosing spondylitis or in good health (not recorded which). CDR3 sequence: CASSVGGRTDTQYF. DNA for the CDR3: TGTGCCAGCAGCGTAGGCGGGAGAACAGATACGCAGTATTTT.